This T cell receptor (beta chain) was captured in a study of blood T cells in healthy people across ages. A sample-barcoded 5' primer and a J-beta primer mix were used in a second PCR of roughly 7 to 11 cycles. MiXCR, applied by TCRdb to the 5' RACE reads, yields one record per CDR3 protein. The sample has hundreds of thousands of distinct CDR3 sequences; around three fifths are singletons. Only a few counts were recorded for this clonotype. Trimming took 1 base from V and 4 from J, leaving 13 bases between them. Germline V lookup: CDR1 LGHNA, CDR2 YNFKEQ. This CDR3 region has 15 residues. Drawing of peripheral blood yielded about 10 milliliters from each donor.

V gene TRBV4-2 combines with J gene TRBJ2-5, with D tentatively TRBD1 (7 bases). This receptor was identified in a man between 60 and 70 years old in good health. Sequences were obtained from blood. The CDR3 spells CASSQGQGGGETQYF. The CDR3 DNA reads as TGTGCCAGCAGCCAAGGCCAGGGGGGTGGAGAGACCCAGTACTTC.